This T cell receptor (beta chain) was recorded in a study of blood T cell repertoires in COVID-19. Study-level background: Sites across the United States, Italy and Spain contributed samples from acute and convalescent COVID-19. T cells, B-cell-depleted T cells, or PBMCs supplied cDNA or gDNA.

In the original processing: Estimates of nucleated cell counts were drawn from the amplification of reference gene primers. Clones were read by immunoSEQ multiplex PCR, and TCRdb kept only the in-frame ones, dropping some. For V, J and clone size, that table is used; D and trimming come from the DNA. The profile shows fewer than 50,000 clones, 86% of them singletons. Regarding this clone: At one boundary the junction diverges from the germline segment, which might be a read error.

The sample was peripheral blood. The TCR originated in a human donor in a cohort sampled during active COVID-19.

The CDR3 DNA sequence: TGTGCCAGCGTTAGCCCGGTGAACTCGCTTTTT. Its protein product is CASVSPVNSLF. This sequence joins TRBV2 and TRBJ1-4; D remains ambiguous. CDR1 is SNHLY and CDR2 is FYNNEI in the germline V gene. This CDR3 is built from 11 residues.